This T cell receptor (beta chain) was sequenced for a study of early T cells in non-severe SARS-CoV-2 infection. CDR1 is DFQATT and CDR2 is SNEGSKA in the germline V gene (reference sequence). Deletions cut 6 bases from V and 5 bases from J, with 10 bases between. This CDR3 comprises 11 residues. Individual cDNA molecules each received unique molecular identifiers attached to them. From the 5' RACE reads, TCRdb called clonotypes with MiXCR, one entry per CDR3 protein. This table holds some 70,000 distinct CDR3 sequences, approximately 8.3% found once. The sequencing sample was made of whole blood. The source of this sequence is an adult who was a healthcare worker with PCR-confirmed SARS-CoV-2 infection or an uninfected control (not recorded which). The chain joins TRBV20-1 to TRBJ2-5; D unclear. The CDR3 nucleotides read TGCAGTGCGAGCCAGCCGGAGACCCAGTACTTC. Translated, it gives CSASQPETQYF.